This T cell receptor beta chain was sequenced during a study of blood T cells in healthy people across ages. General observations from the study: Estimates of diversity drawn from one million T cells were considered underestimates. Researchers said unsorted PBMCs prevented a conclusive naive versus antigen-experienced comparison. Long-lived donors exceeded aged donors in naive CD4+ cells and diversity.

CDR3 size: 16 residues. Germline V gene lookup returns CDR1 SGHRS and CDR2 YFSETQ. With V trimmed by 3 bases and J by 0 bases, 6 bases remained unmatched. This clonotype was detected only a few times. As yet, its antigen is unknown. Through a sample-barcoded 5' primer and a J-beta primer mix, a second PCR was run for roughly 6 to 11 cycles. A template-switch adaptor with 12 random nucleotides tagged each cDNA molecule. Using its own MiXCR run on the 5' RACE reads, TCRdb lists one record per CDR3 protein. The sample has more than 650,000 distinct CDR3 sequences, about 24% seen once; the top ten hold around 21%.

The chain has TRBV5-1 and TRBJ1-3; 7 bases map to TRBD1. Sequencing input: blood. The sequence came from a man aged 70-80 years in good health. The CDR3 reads CASSWDSPNSGNTIYF. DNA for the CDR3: TGCGCCAGCAGCTGGGACAGCCCGAACTCTGGAAACACCATATATTTT.